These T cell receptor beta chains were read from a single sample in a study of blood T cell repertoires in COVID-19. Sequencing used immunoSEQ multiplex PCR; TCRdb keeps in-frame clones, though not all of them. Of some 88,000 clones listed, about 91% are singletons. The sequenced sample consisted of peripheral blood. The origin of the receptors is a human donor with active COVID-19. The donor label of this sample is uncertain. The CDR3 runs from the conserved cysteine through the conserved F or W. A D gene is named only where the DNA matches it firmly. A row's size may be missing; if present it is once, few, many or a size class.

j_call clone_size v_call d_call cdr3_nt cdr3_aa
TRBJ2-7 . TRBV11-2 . TGTGCCAGCAGCTTAGATTGGCGGCTGACCTACGAGCAGTACTTC CASSLDWRLTYEQYF
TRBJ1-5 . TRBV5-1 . TGCGCCAGCATGGAGGGTCCGAGTCAGCCCCAGCATTTT CASMEGPSQPQHF
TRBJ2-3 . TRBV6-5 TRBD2 TGTGCCAGCAGCATAGCGGGGGATACGCAGTATTTT CASSIAGDTQYF
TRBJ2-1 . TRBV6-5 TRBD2 TGTGCCAGCAGGGCGCGGGGGGGCCGCTACAATGAGCAGTTCTTC CASRARGGRYNEQFF
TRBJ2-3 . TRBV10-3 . TGTGCCATCAGTGTAGGCGGTATGGGCACAGATACGCAGTATTTT CAISVGGMGTDTQYF
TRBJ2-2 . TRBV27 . TGTGCCAGCAGTCTACTCACCGGGGAGCTGTTTTTT CASSLLTGELFF
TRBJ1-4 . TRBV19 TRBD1 TGTGCCAGTAGTCTCAACGGACAGGACGTTAATGAAAAACTGTTTTTT CASSLNGQDVNEKLFF
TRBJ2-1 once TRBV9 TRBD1 TGTGCCAGCAGCGTATGGACAGGGGTCGATGAGCAGTTCTTC CASSVWTGVDEQFF
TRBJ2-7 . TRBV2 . TGTGCCAGCATGGCCGGGACTGGCTCCTACGAGCAGTACTTC CASMAGTGSYEQYF
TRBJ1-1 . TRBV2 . TGTGCCAGCAGGGAGGATATGAACACTGAAGCTTTCTTT CASREDMNTEAFF
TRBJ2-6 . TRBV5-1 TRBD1 TGCGCCAGCAGCTTGGCGACAGGGCTGGGTGGGGCCAACGTCCTGACTTTC CASSLATGLGGANVLTF
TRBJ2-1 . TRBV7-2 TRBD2 TGTGCCAGCAGCTTAGCTTTACGACTAGCAACACACAATGAGCAGTTCTTC CASSLALRLATHNEQFF
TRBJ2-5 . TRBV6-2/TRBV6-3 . TGTGCCAGCAGTCATACTAGTTCCGACGAGACCCAGTACTTC CASSHTSSDETQYF
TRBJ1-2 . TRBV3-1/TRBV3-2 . TGTGCCAGCAGCCAAGTCCCCGACAGGTCCAACGGCTACACCTTC CASSQVPDRSNGYTF
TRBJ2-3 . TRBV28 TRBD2 TGTGCCAGCAGTTCCACGACTAGCGGGGGTCCCCCTTTAAGAGATACGCAGTATTTT CASSSTTSGGPPLRDTQYF
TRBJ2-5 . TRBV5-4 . TGTGCCAGCAGCTTTTTACAAGAGACCCAGTACTTC CASSFLQETQYF
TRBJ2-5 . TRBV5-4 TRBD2 TGTGCCAGCAGCCTGGGACTAGCGGGCGTCCAAGAGACCCAGTACTTC CASSLGLAGVQETQYF
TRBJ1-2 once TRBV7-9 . TGTGCCAGCAGCTTAGTCGGGGTCCATAACTATGGCTACACCTTC CASSLVGVHNYGYTF
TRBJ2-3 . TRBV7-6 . TGTGCCAGCAGCTTAGTAGGGGGGGGGCCAACAGATACGCAGTATTTT CASSLVGGGPTDTQYF
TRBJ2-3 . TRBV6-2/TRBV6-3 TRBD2 TGTGCCAGCAGCCTTCTAGCGGGGGGGCGGGACGCCACAGATACGCAGTATTTT CASSLLAGGRDATDTQYF
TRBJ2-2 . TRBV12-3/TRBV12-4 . TGTGCCAGCAGTCCGACTGGCGGGGAGCTGTTTTTT CASSPTGGELFF
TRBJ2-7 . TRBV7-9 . TGTGCCAGCAGCTCAGGGCAGTCCTACGAGCAGTACTTC CASSSGQSYEQYF
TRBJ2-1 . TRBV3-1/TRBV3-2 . TGTGCCAGCAGCCAAGCGCGGAGCTCTGAGCAGTTCTTC CASSQARSSEQFF
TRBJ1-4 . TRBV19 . TGTGCCAGTCTAACAAGCAGGGGCGAAAAACTGTTTTTT CASLTSRGEKLFF
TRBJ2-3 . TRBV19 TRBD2 TGTGCCAGTACAGTAGCGGGGAGCACAGATACGCAGTATTTT CASTVAGSTDTQYF
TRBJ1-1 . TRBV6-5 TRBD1 TGTGCCAGCAGGTCAGACAGGGGGCGAGAAACTGAAGCTTTCTTT CASRSDRGRETEAFF
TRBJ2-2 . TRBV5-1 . TGCGCCAGCAGCTTAGGGGCAGGCACCGGGGAGCTGTTTTTT CASSLGAGTGELFF
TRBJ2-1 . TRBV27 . TGTGCCAGCAGTTTTGGAGATTACAATGAGCAGTTCTTC CASSFGDYNEQFF
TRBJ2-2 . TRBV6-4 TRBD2 TGTGCCAGCAGTGCCTTCGCGGGGGGTACCACCGGGGAGCTGTTTTTT CASSAFAGGTTGELFF
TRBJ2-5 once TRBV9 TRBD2 TGTGCCAGCAGCGTAGTCGGGGGGGCCCAAGAGACCCAGTACTTC CASSVVGGAQETQYF
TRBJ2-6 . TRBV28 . TGTGCCAGCAGTTTATACGGGGGCTCTGGGGCCAACGTCCTGACTTTC CASSLYGGSGANVLTF
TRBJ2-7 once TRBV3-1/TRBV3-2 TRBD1 TGTGCCAGCAGCCCACAGGGGGCCTCTAGCTCCTACGAGCAGTACTTC CASSPQGASSSYEQYF
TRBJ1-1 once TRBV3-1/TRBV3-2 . TGTGCCAGCAGCCAAGACGGGGTGGGCACTGAAGCTTTCTTT CASSQDGVGTEAFF
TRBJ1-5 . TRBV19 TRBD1 TGTGCCAGTACCCCGACAGGGTGGGGTCAGCCCCAGCATTTT CASTPTGWGQPQHF
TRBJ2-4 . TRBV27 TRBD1 TGTGCCAGCAGTTTGGTGGGGACAGCGGCATTAGCCAAAAACATTCAGTACTTC CASSLVGTAALAKNIQYF
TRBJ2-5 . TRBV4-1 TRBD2 TGCGCCAGCGGACTAGCGGTGCAAGAGACCCAGTACTTC CASGLAVQETQYF
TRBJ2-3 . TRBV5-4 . TGTGCCAGCAGCTTGGGAGTCCCCTCCACAGATACGCAGTATTTT CASSLGVPSTDTQYF
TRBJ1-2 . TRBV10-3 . TGTGCCATCAGGCCCGGGCGGGGAGGTAACTATGGCTACACCTTC CAIRPGRGGNYGYTF
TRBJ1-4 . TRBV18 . TGTGCCAGCTCACCCGACGGGGATACTAATGAAAAACTGTTTTTT CASSPDGDTNEKLFF
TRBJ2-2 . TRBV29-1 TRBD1 TGCAGCGTTGATTCAGGGGGCACCGGGGAGCTGTTTTTT CSVDSGGTGELFF
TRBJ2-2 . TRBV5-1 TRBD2 TGCGCCAGCAGCACATCTAGCGGGGGGGCAAACACCGGGGAGCTGTTTTTT CASSTSSGGANTGELFF
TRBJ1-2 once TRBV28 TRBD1 TGTGCCAGCAACGAATCCGGGACAGGGGTCCCCCGGGCCGGCTACACCTTC CASNESGTGVPRAGYTF
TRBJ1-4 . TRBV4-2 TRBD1 TGTGCCAGCAGCCAAAAGGGACAGGGGGTTGAAAAACTGTTTTTT CASSQKGQGVEKLFF
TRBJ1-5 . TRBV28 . TGTGCCAGCACCGGATCTCTATCAGGGGACCAGCCCCAGCATTTT CASTGSLSGDQPQHF